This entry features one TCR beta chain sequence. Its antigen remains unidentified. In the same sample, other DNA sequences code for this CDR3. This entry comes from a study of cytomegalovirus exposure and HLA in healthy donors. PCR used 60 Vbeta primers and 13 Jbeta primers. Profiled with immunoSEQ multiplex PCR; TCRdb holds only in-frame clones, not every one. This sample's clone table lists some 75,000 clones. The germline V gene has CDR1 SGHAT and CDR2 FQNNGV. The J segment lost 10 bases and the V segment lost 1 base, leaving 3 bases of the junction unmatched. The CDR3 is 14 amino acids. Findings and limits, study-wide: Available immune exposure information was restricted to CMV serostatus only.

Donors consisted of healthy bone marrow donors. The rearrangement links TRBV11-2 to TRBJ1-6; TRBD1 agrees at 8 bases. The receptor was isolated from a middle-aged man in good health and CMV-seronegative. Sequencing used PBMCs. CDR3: CASSLGTGRSPLHF. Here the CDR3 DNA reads TGTGCCAGCAGCTTAGGGACAGGGAGATCACCCCTCCACTTT.